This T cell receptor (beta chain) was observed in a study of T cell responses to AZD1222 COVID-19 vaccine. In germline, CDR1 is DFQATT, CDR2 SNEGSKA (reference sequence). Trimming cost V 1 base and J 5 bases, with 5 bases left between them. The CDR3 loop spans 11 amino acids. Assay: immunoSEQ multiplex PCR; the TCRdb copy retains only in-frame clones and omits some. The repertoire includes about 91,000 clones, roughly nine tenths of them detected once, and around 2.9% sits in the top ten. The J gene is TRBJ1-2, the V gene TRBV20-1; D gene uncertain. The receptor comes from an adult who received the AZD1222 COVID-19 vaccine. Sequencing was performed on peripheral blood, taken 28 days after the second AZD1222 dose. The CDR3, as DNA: TGCAGTGCTAGAGCACAATATGGCTACACCTTC. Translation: CSARAQYGYTF.